What follows is one T cell receptor beta chain and its context. What this receptor recognizes is not known. Per-nucleotide qualities are absent, and no much larger clonotype sits a single base away. TCR CDR3 regions were amplified from genomic DNA by multiplex PCR using the deep immunoSEQ assay. Extracted genomic DNA from each cell subset was spread evenly across all wells of several immunoSEQ 96-well plates, with each plate serving as a replicate. For sorted subsets, each replicate PCR was loaded with 200 to 250 ng genomic DNA, equivalent to 30,000 to 35,000 T cell genomes. The purified libraries were quantified using a Qubit 3.0 fluorometer, sized with a Bioanalyzer 2100, and then quantified again using the KAPA Library Quantification kit. Each immunoSEQ 96-well plate was sequenced on its own single-read 150-cycle Illumina NextSeq 550 flow cell. As for the original processing: Because only junctional sequences without quality scores were contained in the immunoSEQ output, filtering matching that applied to full-length reads could not be performed. To assign V/J genes and CDR3, sequences were annotated using PyIR, a Python wrapper for IgBLAST v1.9, with IMGT germline references. Reads with weak V/J assignments (E-value above 1e-6), missing CDR3, stop codons, out-of-frame junctions, or ambiguous translated residues were removed. V3J clonotypes were defined as sequences sharing the same inferred V gene, J gene, and CDR3 amino acid sequence. Percentage overlap between repertoires was computed as shared unique clonotypes divided by the size of the smaller repertoire. RTK rarefaction, the Chao1 estimator, and Recon v2.1 estimates of unobserved clonotypes were used to assess repertoire richness. Generation probabilities were computed with OLGA for all TCRbeta clonotypes obtained by the gDNA method from several donors. TCRdb stores this immuneACCESS table with in-frame sequences only. Part of the clones is absent; in the studies checked, under half of the shortfall reflects unresolved V genes, and no reason is known for the rest. The V and J calls and clone size were taken over from that table, and D and trimming were inferred from the DNA. The sample contains roughly 2.2 million clones, over 85% of them found a single time. The top ten clonotypes cover about 0.39% of the sample.

The sample originates from a study of shared clonotypes between healthy human individuals (TCRdb year 2020). Background on the whole study: A few men and a couple of women, aged 18 to 49 years, made up the cohort. Blood TCR repertoires of four to six healthy adults were deeply sequenced to estimate repertoire size and the extent of clonotype sharing between individuals. Different laboratories and diverse techniques were used to prepare libraries and sequence TCR repertoires, to increase sequencing depth and limit assay-specific biases. Each donor's leukapheresis produced roughly between roughly 0.85 and 9 billion PBMCs. For each donor, CD4 naive and CD4 memory were each given three plates, CD8 naive was given two plates, and CD8 memory was given one plate. What the study reported, not specific to this receptor: Pairwise subsampling led to the expectation that sequencing depth would affect the degree of clonotype sharing among donors. The small number of donors limited the genetic and exposure-history diversity represented. Even with the large sequencing depth, rarefaction of the sorted-subset datasets indicated that sequencing was incomplete. Naive subsets generally had larger estimated clonotype richness than memory subsets. Compared with non-shared clonotypes, clonotypes shared by all four sorted-subset donors had higher generation probabilities. When several donors were compared, the shared fraction of clonotypes was around 5% for naive CD4, more than 3% for naive CD8, 2% to 2.5% for memory CD4, and under 0.5% for memory CD8. Sampling was restricted to blood, and TCR repertoires in tissues likely differ from the TCR repertoires found in blood.

Healthy HIV-negative adults with no recently reported acute infections or vaccinations were included as donors. Every donor was a Caucasian adult residing in Nashville, Tennessee, USA. Magnetic negative selection was used to enrich CD4+ T cells, after which naive cells were positively selected on CD45RA and the negative fraction became the memory subset. Blood was collected by leukapheresis, and PBMCs were isolated by Ficoll-Histopaque density gradient centrifugation and then cryopreserved in liquid nitrogen vapor phase. Analytical flow cytometry was used to check the purity and quantity of every magnetically sorted T cell population. Genomic DNA was isolated from every sorted fraction and measured by UV absorbance on a Nanodrop 2000c. The germline V gene specifies SGHRS as CDR1 and YFSETQ as CDR2. The CDR3 goes from the cysteine to the phenylalanine over 13 residues. This entry keeps only the CDR3 DNA: 39 bases, framed from base 1. Ends trimmed: V by 5 bases, J by 7 bases; bases unmatched to a gene: 6.

The sequence derives from a man younger than 30 in good health. Some clones in this sample may be carry-over from other donors' samples. The chain employs TRBV5-1 and TRBJ2-1; TRBD2 aligns with 7 central bases. What was sequenced was naive CD4+ T cells from PBMCs. Read against the paper, the sample's cell subset or site label means: CD45RA+ positively selected. The CDR3 has the sequence CASSGLVTNEQFF. The DNA sequence is TGCGCCAGCAGTGGACTAGTTACGAATGAGCAGTTCTTC.